This T cell receptor beta chain derives from a study of CD8+CD57+ T cells in acquired aplastic anemia. The length of the CDR3 is 15 residues. CDR1 is KGHDR, CDR2 SFDVKD, per germline. The V end was cut by 9 bases, the J end by 0 bases, with 13 bases between. The template for TCR beta VDJ and CDR3 sequence profiling was genomic DNA. TCRdb passed the reads through MiXCR, listing each CDR3 protein once. This sample yields around 200,000 distinct CDR3 sequences, of which around half are seen a single time; about 1.8% belongs to the top ten. Sequenced patients had shown CD8+CD57+ cell expansion by flow cytometry. Blood came from patients not yet given any therapy.

Sequencing was carried out using sorted CD4+, CD8+, or CD8+CD57+ T cells (not recorded which) from PBMCs. The chain employs TRBV24-1 and TRBJ1-4; no definite D call. This clonotype was obtained from a human donor with aplastic anemia. CDR3 residues: CATHNQHATNEKLFF. The CDR3 DNA is TGTGCCACCCATAACCAGCATGCAACTAATGAAAAACTGTTTTTT.